Reported below is one T cell receptor (beta chain). This record comes from a study of blood T cell repertoires in COVID-19. The repertoire was sequenced with immunoSEQ multiplex PCR; TCRdb's copy has only in-frame clones and lacks some. The table lists 57,000 or so clones, 70% to 80% of them singletons. Sequenced: peripheral blood. This TCR came from a man in his forties or fifties with active or convalescent COVID-19.

Here the CDR3 reads CASQRYSGTEAFF. The DNA of the CDR3 is TGTGCCAGCCAGAGGTACAGCGGCACTGAAGCTTTCTTT. J is TRBJ1-1 and V is TRBV10-3; no clear D gene. In germline, CDR1 is ENHRY, CDR2 SYGVKD. V was shortened by 10 bases and J by 4 bases, with 16 bases between the two germline ends. The CDR3 has 13 amino acids.